The present TCR beta chain was sequenced within a study of T cells in Graves' hyperthyroidism and ophthalmopathy. Broader study findings: From stable hyperthyroidism, ophthalmopathy was set apart by a 13 V-J model.

Many counts were recorded for this clonotype. Its antigen is unidentified. Researchers took RNA transcripts and amplified the TCR beta CDR3 regions from them. A set of HTBI primers served as the primers for a first-round RT-PCR of the TCR CDR3. TCRdb re-derived calls from the multiplex PCR reads in MiXCR, one entry per CDR3 protein. The sample has a few hundred thousand distinct CDR3 sequences; about 15% are singletons. Absent ophthalmopathy progression within 18 months defined stable Graves' hyperthyroidism. The CDR3 spans 15 residues. CDR1 is SEHNR, CDR2 FQNEAQ, per germline (reference sequence). The V segment lost 3 bases and the J segment 3 bases; nucleotides outside the gene matches: 6.

This chain connects TRBV7-9 to TRBJ1-2; the match to TRBD1 covers 8 bases. The receptor was derived from a young woman with Graves' hyperthyroidism. Specimen: blood. CDR3 sequence (DNA): TGTGCCAGCAGCTTGTCGACAGGGGTCTACTATGGCTACACCTTC. This sequence encodes CASSLSTGVYYGYTF.